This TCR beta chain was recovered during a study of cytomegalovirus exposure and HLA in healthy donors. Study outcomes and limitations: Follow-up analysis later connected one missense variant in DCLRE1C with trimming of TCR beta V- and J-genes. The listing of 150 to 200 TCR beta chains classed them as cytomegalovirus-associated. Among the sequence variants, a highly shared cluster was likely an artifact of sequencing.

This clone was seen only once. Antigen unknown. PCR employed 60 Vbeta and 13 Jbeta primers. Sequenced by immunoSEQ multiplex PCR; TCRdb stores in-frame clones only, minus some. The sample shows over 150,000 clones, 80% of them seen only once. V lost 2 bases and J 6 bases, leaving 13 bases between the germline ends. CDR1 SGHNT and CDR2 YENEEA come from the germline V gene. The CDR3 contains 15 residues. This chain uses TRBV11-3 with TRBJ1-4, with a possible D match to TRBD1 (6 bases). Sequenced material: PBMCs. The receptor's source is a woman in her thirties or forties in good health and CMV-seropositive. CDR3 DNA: TGTGCCAGCAGCTTATCCCCAGGGGATTATGAAAAACTGTTTTTT. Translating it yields CASSLSPGDYEKLFF.